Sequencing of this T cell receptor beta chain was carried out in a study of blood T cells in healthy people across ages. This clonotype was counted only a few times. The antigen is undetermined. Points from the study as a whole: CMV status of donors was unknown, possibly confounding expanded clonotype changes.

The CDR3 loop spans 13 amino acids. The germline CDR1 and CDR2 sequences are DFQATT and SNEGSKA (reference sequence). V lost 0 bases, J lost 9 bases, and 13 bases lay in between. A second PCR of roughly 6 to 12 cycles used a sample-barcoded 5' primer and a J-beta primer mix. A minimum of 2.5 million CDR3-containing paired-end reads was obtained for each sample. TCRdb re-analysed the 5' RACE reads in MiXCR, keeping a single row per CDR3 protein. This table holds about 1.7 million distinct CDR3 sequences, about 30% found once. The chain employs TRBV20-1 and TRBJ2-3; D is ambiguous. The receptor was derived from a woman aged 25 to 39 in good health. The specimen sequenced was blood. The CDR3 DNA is TGCAGTGCTAGAGATCCGACGGCAATCACGCAGTATTTT. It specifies CSARDPTAITQYF.